This T cell receptor beta chain appears in the sequencing data of a study of blood T cells in healthy people across ages. The CDR3 spans 15 residues. Trimming took off 5 bases at V and 5 bases at J, with 21 bases between the two ends. In germline, CDR1 is DFQATT, CDR2 SNEGSKA (reference sequence). The second PCR ran about 6 to 12 cycles with a sample-barcoded 5' primer and J-beta primers. In TCRdb, the 5' RACE reads were re-called with MiXCR into one record per CDR3 protein. Counted here are around 990,000 distinct CDR3 sequences, 35% to 45% occurring once; the ten biggest clones make up around 14%. This rearrangement joins TRBV20-1 to TRBJ1-2; no clear D. Material for sequencing was blood. This receptor was taken from a man between 18 and 35 years old in good health. CDR3 residues: CSARPSGPEEYGYTF. The CDR3 DNA sequence: TGCAGTGCTCGACCTTCCGGCCCTGAAGAGTATGGCTACACCTTC.